The 11 T cell receptor beta chains listed next were all sequenced from one sample in a study of shared clonotypes between healthy human individuals. Only in-frame clones appear in the TCRdb table, and some are missing; sequencing was by immunoSEQ multiplex PCR. The data show about 600,000 clones, around 95% seen once. CD45RO negativity and positive selection for CCR7 defined naive CD8 cells, a population that excluded terminally differentiated effector memory CD45RA+ cells. Sequencing was performed on naive CD8+ T cells sorted from blood. The source of these receptors is a woman in her twenties or thirties in good health.

The CDR3 loop is CASSESAVSNTGELFF. In DNA, the CDR3 is TGCGCCAGCAGTGAGTCCGCGGTATCGAACACCGGGGAGCTGTTTTTT. The rearrangement uses TRBV10-2 and TRBJ2-2; D unclear. V was cut by 0 bases and J by 0 bases, with 8 bases left in between. This CDR3 has 16 amino acids. CDR1 is WSHSY, CDR2 SAAADI, per germline.

The gene calls are TRBV15 and TRBJ1-5; D remains unclear. Germline V gene lookup returns CDR1 LNHNV and CDR2 YYDKDF (reference sequence). The CDR3 is 16 residues long. Trimming stripped 1 base from V and 4 bases from J, with 14 bases between. This CDR3 reads CATSRAAGPENQPQHF. In DNA form, the CDR3 reads TGTGCCACCAGCAGAGCGGCCGGGCCGGAAAATCAGCCCCAGCATTTT.

This chain's CDR3 is CASSQRDSNYEQYF. In DNA form, the CDR3 reads TGCGCCAGCAGCCAACGGGACAGCAACTACGAGCAGTACTTC. The rearrangement links TRBV4-1 to TRBJ2-7; 7 nucleotides line up with TRBD1. Germline CDR1 MGHRA, CDR2 YSYEKL. V lost 2 bases and J lost 3; bases outside the gene matches: 4. The CDR3 covers 14 residues.

The chain recombines TRBV13 with TRBJ2-1; no reliable D call. V was cut by 0 bases and J by 3 bases, with 6 bases left in between. The CDR3 contains 14 residues. Looked up from germline, CDR1 is PRHDT and CDR2 is FYEKMQ (reference sequence). The DNA of the CDR3 is TGTGCCAGCAGCTTAGGACTAAACTACAATGAGCAGTTCTTC. Encoded protein: CASSLGLNYNEQFF.

The chain employs TRBV19 and TRBJ2-7; tentatively, D is TRBD1 (5 bases). Trimming took 6 bases from V and 2 from J, leaving 14 bases between them. Germline loops: CDR1 LNHDA, CDR2 SQIVND (reference sequence). This CDR3 is built from 14 residues. The CDR3 nucleotides are TGTGCCAGTAGCGACAGCGAAAGGGCCTACGAGCAGTACTTC. Amino acid sequence: CASSDSERAYEQYF.

This clone was recorded only once. The V gene is TRBV4-2, the J gene TRBJ2-3; either TRBD1 or TRBD2 may supply D (6 bases each). V was trimmed by 3 bases and J by 6 bases, leaving 13 bases between them. The length of the CDR3 is 14 residues. Looked up from germline, CDR1 is LGHNA and CDR2 is YNFKEQ. CDR3 in amino acids: CASSQGVGGDTQYF. The CDR3 bases are TGTGCCAGCAGCCAGGGGGTAGGGGGGGATACGCAGTATTTT.

The rearrangement uses TRBV5-6 and TRBJ2-1; a weak D match, TRBD1 (6 bases). The germline gives CDR1 SGHDT, CDR2 YYEEEE. This CDR3 has 15 amino acids. V lost 1 base and J lost 7, with 15 bases in between. The CDR3 DNA follows: TGTGCCAGCAGCTTGTGGCGACGCCAGGGGAATGAGCAGTTCTTC. Translation: CASSLWRRQGNEQFF.

The chain uses TRBV19 and TRBJ2-7, with D perhaps TRBD1 (5 bases). The germline V gene encodes CDR1 LNHDA and CDR2 SQIVND (reference sequence). The ends were cut back, 4 bases at V and 3 bases at J, with 10 bases in the middle. This CDR3 spans 13 amino acids. The CDR3 reads CASSTGPGYEQYF. For the CDR3, the DNA is TGTGCCAGTAGTACAGGGCCGGGCTACGAGCAGTACTTC.

J is TRBJ2-3 and V is TRBV28; TRBD2 matches at 11 bases. This CDR3 comprises 16 residues. Per germline, CDR1 MDHEN and CDR2 SYDVKM. J gave up 3 bases and V 5 bases, and 7 bases lay outside the gene matches. The CDR3 sequence: CASSLLAGGGTDTQYF. CDR3 nucleotide sequence: TGTGCCAGCAGTCTGCTAGCGGGAGGTGGAACAGATACGCAGTATTTT.

The chain carries TRBV5-4 and TRBJ2-5; D is possibly TRBD1 or TRBD2 (5 bases each). The end of the DNA fits TRBJ2-7 better, so the J call may be wrong. CDR1 and CDR2 from the germline V gene are SGHNT and YYREEE (reference sequence). The CDR3 runs 15 residues. CDR3 nucleotide sequence: TGTGCCAGCAGCAAAGACCGGGACCGGATCTACGAGCAGTACTTC. Amino acids: CASSKDRDRIYEQYF.

The rearrangement links TRBV29-1 to TRBJ1-1, with a tentative D call TRBD1 (5 bases). Trimming cost V 6 bases and J 1 base, with 15 bases left between them. The CDR3 runs 14 residues. Per the germline V gene, CDR1 is SQVTM and CDR2 is ANQGSEA. CDR3 sequence (DNA): TGCAGCGTCCGCCCCCTCAGGGAGAACACTGAAGCTTTCTTT. Protein sequence: CSVRPLRENTEAFF.